The clone carrying this T cell receptor (beta chain) has more than one count but fewer than ten. The data stem from a study of blood T cell repertoires in COVID-19. Across the study: Donors in the United States, Italy and Spain gave samples during acute or convalescent COVID-19. Sample material is recorded as cDNA or gDNA derived from T cells, B-cell-depleted T cells, or PBMCs.

Original processing notes: Amplified reference gene primers provided the basis for estimating nucleated cell counts. Assay: immunoSEQ multiplex PCR; the TCRdb copy retains only in-frame clones and omits some. That table furnishes V, J and clone size, whereas the DNA furnished D and trimming. The data hold about 98,000 clones, with about 89% observed a single time. The V and J ends lost 4 bases and 5 bases respectively, with 13 bases between them. Germline values: CDR1 SGDLS, CDR2 YYNGEE. The CDR3 runs to 13 residues. V gene TRBV9 combines with J gene TRBJ2-7, with D possibly TRBD1 on 6 matching bases. Sequencing used peripheral blood. This TCR derives from a man aged 50 or older with acute or convalescent COVID-19. CDR3 coding DNA: TGTGCCAGCAGCACAGGGTTTATGAACGAGCAGTACTTC. It codes for CASSTGFMNEQYF.